One T cell receptor beta chain is described in this entry. Its matching antigen is unknown. The source of the sample is a study of cytomegalovirus exposure and HLA in healthy donors. Study in general: Of all 400 or so donors who were genotyped, 70% to 85% belonged to the Caucasian-associated ancestry cluster.

Though nominally healthy at sampling, donors likely had unrecorded immune exposures. Study observations and caveats: The study reported that TCR beta sequences accurately predicted HLA-A and HLA-B alleles in most subjects. According to a later analysis, donors in an Asian-associated ancestry cluster reportedly had fewer N-insertions than the approximately 720-donor mean.

V lost 5 bases, J lost 2 bases, and 7 bases stayed unmatched. The length of the CDR3 is 15 residues. CDR1 MNHEY and CDR2 SMNVEV come from the germline V gene (reference sequence). The primer mix had 60 Vbeta and 13 Jbeta primers. Assay: immunoSEQ multiplex PCR; the TCRdb copy retains only in-frame clones and omits some. This sample has roughly 160,000 clones, with 65% to 85% found just once. This clonotype was obtained from a male donor in good health and CMV-seronegative. V is TRBV27 and J is TRBJ2-5; 8 positions agree with TRBD1. The sequencing sample was made of PBMCs. The CDR3 DNA reads TGTGCCAGCAGTCCACTCAGGACAGGGCAAGAGACCCAGTACTTC. Translated: CASSPLRTGQETQYF.